The next 25 T cell receptor beta chains were all read from a single sample in a study of low-dose radiotherapy and immunotherapy resistance in tumors. Covering alpha and beta chains, TRAV- and TRBV-specific primers were used for the first-strand cDNA. With a constant-region primer and a V-primer adapter, TCRs were subjected to roughly 18 PCR cycles of amplification. One entry per CDR3 protein results from TCRdb running MiXCR on the reads. This sample has under 90,000 distinct CDR3 sequences, with 15% to 20% found just once. The time point was: before trial treatment. The input for sequencing was PBMCs, taken before treatment. These receptors all come from a male donor with prostate cancer.

This clonotype came up many times. CDR3 sequence (DNA): TGTGCCAGCAGACCTGACCCATCCACCGGGGAGCTGTTTTTT. Amino acid sequence: CASRPDPSTGELFF. The rearrangement joins TRBV6-2 or TRBV6-3 to TRBJ2-2, with D hard to call. The V and J ends lost 6 bases and 4 bases respectively, with 12 bases between them. The CDR3 loop spans 14 amino acids. Germline V lookup: CDR1 MNHEY, CDR2 SVGEGT.

This clonotype was observed a single time. With only one base between it and a far larger clone, this is likely a read error. The genes are TRBV13 and TRBJ2-5; D tentatively fits TRBD1 or TRBD2 (6 bases each). Germline CDR1 is PRHDT and CDR2 is FYEKMQ (reference sequence). The ends were cut back, 8 bases at V and 3 bases at J, with 10 bases in the middle. This CDR3 region has 12 residues. For the CDR3, the DNA is TGTGCCAGCCGGGGGCGCGAAGAGACCCAGTACTTC. This codes for CASRGREETQYF.

This clonotype was observed at least ten times. V usage is TRBV5-1 and J usage is TRBJ2-3; D might be TRBD1 (6 bases). Germline loops: CDR1 SGHRS, CDR2 YFSETQ. The V end lost 1 base, the J end lost 6 bases, and 18 bases lay between the germline ends. The CDR3 contains 16 residues. The CDR3 nucleotides are TGCGCCAGCAGCTTGTCGCGGCAGGGGCCCTCCGATACGCAGTATTTT. The encoded protein is CASSLSRQGPSDTQYF. The variable domain in full, with the rest retrieved from reference TRBV5-1 and TRBJ2-3, is KAGVTQTPRYLIKTRGQQVTLSCSPISGHRSVSWYQQTPGQGLQFLFEYFSETQRNKGNFPGRFSGRQFSNSRSEMNVSTLELGDSALYLCASSLSRQGPSDTQYFGPGTRLTVL.

This clonotype was observed at least ten times. The V and J genes are TRBV7-2 and TRBJ2-1; D gene ambiguous. V shed 5 bases and J shed 8 bases, with 7 bases lying between them. The CDR3 length is 11 residues. Germline lookup yields CDR1 SGHTA and CDR2 FQGNSA. CDR3 region: CASSQVYEQFF. In DNA, the CDR3 is TGTGCCAGCAGCCAAGTATATGAGCAGTTCTTC. Based on the CDR3 plus reference TRBV7-2 and TRBJ2-1, the full variable domain is GAGVSQSPSNKVTEKGKDVELRCDPISGHTALYWYRQSLGQGLEFLIYFQGNSAPDKSGLPSDRFSAERTGGSVSTLTIQRTQQEDSAVYLCASSQVYEQFFGPGTRLTVL.

In this sample, this clonotype turned up many times. V gene TRBV20-1 combines with J gene TRBJ2-7, with D perhaps assigned TRBD1 or TRBD2 (5 bases each). The V end lost 6 bases, the J end lost 0 bases, and 12 bases lay between the germline ends. The germline CDR1 and CDR2 sequences are DFQATT and SNEGSKA (reference sequence). The CDR3 contains 13 residues. For the CDR3, the DNA is TGCAGTGCCAAAGGGGAGAGCTCCTACGAGCAGTACTTC. It yields the protein CSAKGESSYEQYF.

The sample holds many counts of this clonotype. CDR3 residues: CASSLWAPLGLTDTQYF. As DNA, the CDR3 is TGTGCCAGCAGTTTATGGGCCCCCCTGGGACTCACAGATACGCAGTATTTT. V gene TRBV27 combines with J gene TRBJ2-3; a weak D match, TRBD2 (6 bases). CDR3 length: 17 amino acids. Germline CDR1 and CDR2: MNHEY and SMNVEV (reference sequence). Trimming shortened V by 1 base and J by 2 bases, and 16 bases separated the two germline ends.

This clonotype was observed at least ten times. The chain joins TRBV29-1 to TRBJ2-3, with TRBD2 matching over 9 bases. J gave up 2 bases and V 1 base, and 4 bases lay outside the gene matches. This CDR3 spans 15 amino acids. Germline assignment: CDR1 SQVTM and CDR2 ANQGSEA. The CDR3 nucleotides are TGCAGCGTTGAAGGGAGCGGGGGGACCACAGATACGCAGTATTTT. It translates to CSVEGSGGTTDTQYF.

This clonotype has a count of ten or more. The gene calls are TRBV5-1 and TRBJ1-2; 7 bases line up with TRBD1. The CDR3 contains 15 residues. Germline trimming cut 6 bases from V and 2 bases from J; bases unmatched to any gene: 10. Germline V gives CDR1 SGHRS, CDR2 YFSETQ. The CDR3 protein is CASTGTIQGNYGYTF. The DNA of the CDR3 is TGCGCCAGCACCGGAACCATACAGGGGAACTATGGCTACACCTTC. Combining the CDR3 with reference TRBV5-1 and TRBJ1-2 gives the whole variable domain KAGVTQTPRYLIKTRGQQVTLSCSPISGHRSVSWYQQTPGQGLQFLFEYFSETQRNKGNFPGRFSGRQFSNSRSEMNVSTLELGDSALYLCASTGTIQGNYGYTFGSGTRLTVV.

This clonotype came up many times. The V call is TRBV4-2, the J call TRBJ1-3; TRBD1 might be the D (5 bases). Germline assignment: CDR1 LGHNA and CDR2 YNFKEQ. Between the trimmed V and J ends, which lost 1 base and 2 bases, there was a span of 6 bases. The CDR3 is 14 residues long. DNA of the CDR3: TGTGCCAGCAGCCAAGGGGGCCCTGGAAACACCATATATTTT. It yields the protein CASSQGGPGNTIYF.

The sample holds many counts of this clonotype. The chain employs TRBV20-1 and TRBJ1-5; D is uncertain. V gave up 3 bases and J gave up 2 bases, with 14 bases separating them. CDR1 and CDR2 (germline): DFQATT, SNEGSKA (reference sequence). There are 15 residues in the CDR3. The CDR3 here is CSASGMGPGNQPQHF. The CDR3 DNA follows: TGCAGTGCTAGCGGTATGGGCCCGGGCAATCAGCCCCAGCATTTT.

This clonotype came up many times. The chain joins TRBV2 to TRBJ2-7; D tentatively fits TRBD1 or TRBD2 (6 bases each). The V gene's germline CDR1 is SNHLY and CDR2 FYNNEI. The CDR3 sequence is 14 residues long. V lost 8 bases to trimming and J lost 3 bases, with 17 bases between them. In DNA, the CDR3 is TGTGCCAGCCGGTTAGGGGGGACTCTCTACGAGCAGTACTTC. Protein sequence: CASRLGGTLYEQYF.

This clonotype was observed at least ten times. J is TRBJ2-1 and V is TRBV14; D is perhaps TRBD2 (7 bases). The germline CDR1 and CDR2 sequences are SGHDN and FVKESK. V lost 2 bases and J lost 9, with 23 bases in between. The CDR3 runs to 17 residues. The CDR3 DNA is TGTGCCAGCAGCCAACTTGATGCGGGGGCCATTGGGGGTGAGCAGTTCTTC. It encodes CASSQLDAGAIGGEQFF. The whole variable domain, remainder taken from reference TRBV14 and TRBJ2-1, is EAGVTQFPSHSVIEKGQTVTLRCDPISGHDNLYWYRRVMGKEIKFLLHFVKESKQDESGMPNNRFLAERTGGTYSTLKVQPAELEDSGVYFCASSQLDAGAIGGEQFFGPGTRLTVL.

This clonotype was seen ten or more times. DNA for the CDR3: TGCAGTGCCAGACCTAGCAGGGGGGGTGCCACCGGGGAGCTGTTTTTT. Translated, it gives CSARPSRGGATGELFF. The J gene is TRBJ2-2, the V gene TRBV20-1, with D perhaps assigned TRBD1 or TRBD2 (7 bases each). V dropped 6 bases and J dropped 4 bases, with 21 bases sitting between them. The germline V gene has CDR1 DFQATT and CDR2 SNEGSKA (reference sequence). This CDR3 spans 16 amino acids.

The chain has TRBV6-5 and TRBJ1-1; 8 positions agree with TRBD1. The germline V gene encodes CDR1 MNHEY and CDR2 SVGAGI. CDR3 length: 15 residues. The ends lost 0 bases at V and 3 bases at J; junction bases unmatched: 3. The DNA for the CDR3 is TGTGCCAGCAGTTACTCCGGACAGGGAGACACTGAAGCTTTCTTT. Amino acids: CASSYSGQGDTEAFF.

This chain links TRBV5-1 with TRBJ2-1; D might be TRBD1 (6 bases). The CDR3 is 13 amino acids. The V gene lost 1 base and the J gene lost 10 bases, with 12 bases spanning the gap. The germline V gene encodes CDR1 SGHRS and CDR2 YFSETQ. CDR3 DNA sequence: TGCGCCAGCAGCTTGCAGGGGCGAGACGAGCAGTTCTTC. Translation: CASSLQGRDEQFF.

Ten or more counts support this clonotype. The chain couples TRBV19 to TRBJ2-7; 7 bases map to TRBD1. The V gene end was trimmed by 6 bases and the J gene end by 6 bases; junction bases not matched to a gene: 8. Germline V lookup: CDR1 LNHDA, CDR2 SQIVND (reference sequence). The CDR3 contains 13 residues. The CDR3 loop is CASSKTGAREQYF. The CDR3 DNA reads as TGTGCCAGTAGCAAAACAGGGGCCCGCGAGCAGTACTTC.

This clonotype was seen at least ten times. V and J are TRBV19 and TRBJ2-7, with 7 positions matching TRBD2. Germline V CDR1 and CDR2: LNHDA, SQIVND (reference sequence). The ends lost 6 bases at V and 6 bases at J; junction bases unmatched: 5. The CDR3 is 12 amino acids. CDR3 coding DNA: TGTGCCAGTAGCTCCCCGGGGGGCGAGCAGTACTTC. The encoded protein is CASSSPGGEQYF.

To note about this clonotype: Because the CDR3's place on the DNA is in doubt, the DNA is left out and the CDR3 is given as listed by TCRdb. This chain connects TRBV7-3 to TRBJ2-7; TRBD2, the D gene given by the table, was not confirmed from the DNA. In germline, CDR1 is SGHTA, CDR2 FQGTGA. The CDR3 is 19 amino acids long, termini counted. Here the CDR3 reads CASSFYICSASRDLGEQYF.

This clonotype was seen at least ten times. V gene TRBV29-1 combines with J gene TRBJ2-7, with D possibly TRBD2 on 6 matching bases. This CDR3 contains 11 residues. The germline gives CDR1 SQVTM, CDR2 ANQGSEA. Deletions cut 5 bases from V and 6 bases from J, with 11 bases between. CDR3 region: CSVLAGTEQYF. CDR3 nucleotides: TGCAGCGTTCTGGCGGGGACCGAGCAGTACTTC.

This clonotype was found many times. This sequence joins TRBV12-3 or TRBV12-4 and TRBJ2-1; 8 bases match TRBD1. The V segment lost 6 bases and the J segment 8 bases; nucleotides outside the gene matches: 3. The CDR3 is 12 residues long. The CDR3 loop is CASSPGGDEQFF. As DNA, the CDR3 is TGTGCCAGCAGCCCAGGGGGCGATGAGCAGTTCTTC.

This clonotype came up many times. The chain has TRBV7-2 and TRBJ2-3, with D unclear. This CDR3 spans 16 amino acids. V lost 7 bases to trimming and J lost 2 bases, with 19 bases between them. Germline V gene lookup returns CDR1 SGHTA and CDR2 FQGNSA. CDR3 region: CASTLLANRFTDTQYF. The CDR3 DNA follows: TGTGCCAGCACCTTGTTGGCTAATCGATTCACAGATACGCAGTATTTT.

There are many counts of this clonotype. This chain links TRBV11-2 with TRBJ2-5, with TRBD1 matching over 9 bases. Germline loops: CDR1 SGHAT, CDR2 FQNNGV. The V and J ends lost 5 bases and 5 bases, in that order; junction bases with no gene match: 12. This CDR3 has 16 residues. The CDR3 region is CASSGAGQGVGETQYF. In nucleotides, the CDR3 is TGTGCCAGCAGCGGGGCGGGACAGGGCGTGGGGGAGACCCAGTACTTC.

This clonotype was recorded at least ten times. The chain employs TRBV6-1 and TRBJ1-2, with D perhaps TRBD1 (5 bases). CDR3 length: 15 residues. The V end lost 5 bases, the J end lost 8 bases, and 21 bases lay between the germline ends. The germline V gene encodes CDR1 MNHNS and CDR2 SASEGT. The CDR3 loop reads CASSYGRRSGLGYTF. The CDR3 DNA follows: TGTGCCAGCAGTTACGGGCGTAGGTCGGGACTGGGCTACACCTTC.

This clonotype was seen repeatedly, ten times or more. The chain combines TRBV30 with TRBJ2-1; 8 bases are a match to TRBD1. The CDR3 loop spans 14 amino acids. Germline CDR1 reads GTSNPN; CDR2 reads SVGIG (reference sequence). The junction had 6 bases not matched to a gene; V was cut back by 0 bases and J by 8 bases. CDR3 in DNA: TGTGCCTGGAGTGTCGGTCAGGGGGCCGATGAGCAGTTCTTC. It yields the protein CAWSVGQGADEQFF.

The chain recombines TRBV6-1 with TRBJ2-5; TRBD2 matches at 10 bases. The CDR3 runs 13 residues. Trimming at V came to 11 bases and at J to 2 bases, leaving 5 bases not matched to a gene. Germline-derived CDR1 and CDR2 are MNHNS and SASEGT. The CDR3 is CAGTSGAQETQYF. The CDR3 DNA reads as TGTGCCGGCACTAGCGGGGCTCAAGAGACCCAGTACTTC.